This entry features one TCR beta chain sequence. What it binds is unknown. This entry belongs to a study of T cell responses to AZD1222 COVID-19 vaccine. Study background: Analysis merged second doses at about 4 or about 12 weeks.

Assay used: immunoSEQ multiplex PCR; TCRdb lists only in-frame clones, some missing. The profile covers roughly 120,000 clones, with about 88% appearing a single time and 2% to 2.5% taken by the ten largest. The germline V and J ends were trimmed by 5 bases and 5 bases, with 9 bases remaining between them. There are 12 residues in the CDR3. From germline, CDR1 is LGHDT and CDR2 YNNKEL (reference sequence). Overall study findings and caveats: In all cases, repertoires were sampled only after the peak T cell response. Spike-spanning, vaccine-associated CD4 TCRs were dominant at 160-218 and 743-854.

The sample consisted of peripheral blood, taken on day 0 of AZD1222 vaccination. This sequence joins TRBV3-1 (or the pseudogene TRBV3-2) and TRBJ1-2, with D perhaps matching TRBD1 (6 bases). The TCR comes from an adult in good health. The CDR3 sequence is CASSTQGYGYTF. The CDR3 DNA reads TGTGCCAGCAGCACACAGGGTTATGGCTACACCTTC.